The clone carrying this TCR beta chain was found a few times. This specimen comes from a study of T cells of healthy individuals. Via MiXCR, TCRdb re-called the 5' RACE reads, giving one row per CDR3 protein. The sample has approximately 100,000 distinct CDR3 sequences, approximately 18% seen once. This CDR3 is 13 amino acids long. Germline V gene data show CDR1 as SGHDT and CDR2 as YYEEEE. The V segment lost 4 bases and the J segment 5 bases; nucleotides outside the gene matches: 3. The chain uses TRBV5-6 and TRBJ2-1; the match to TRBD1 covers 7 bases. The sequence was collected from a human donor in good health. CDR3 in DNA: TGTGCCAGCAGCCCGGGACAGAACAATGAGCAGTTCTTC. It encodes CASSPGQNNEQFF.